This passage covers 13 T cell receptor beta chains from one sample sequenced in a study of spatial heterogeneity in lung cancer. Time point meaning: sample taken at primary tumor resection. Without sorting, whole RNA was sequenced from tumor, nontumor lung or frozen PBMC. Each CDR3 protein gets one entry after TCRdb re-called the 5' RACE reads with MiXCR. Among around 25,000 distinct CDR3 sequences listed, roughly 13% were seen once. The sample in question was PBMCs, obtained at surgery. These receptors were collected from a female donor with early-stage non-small cell lung cancer.

This clonotype was detected ten times or more. The chain employs TRBV29-1 and TRBJ2-2, with D perhaps TRBD1 (5 bases). CDR1 is SQVTM and CDR2 is ANQGSEA in the germline V gene. This CDR3 has 11 residues. Trimming left V 4 bases short and J 6 bases short, with 6 bases between. The chain's CDR3 is CSVGGAGELFF. CDR3 nucleotides: TGCAGCGTTGGGGGCGCCGGGGAGCTGTTTTTT.

This clonotype was counted ten times or more. J is TRBJ1-6 and V is TRBV27, with a tentative D call TRBD1 (5 bases). CDR1 is MNHEY and CDR2 is SMNVEV in the germline V gene (reference sequence). Between the trimmed V and J ends, which lost 2 bases and 5 bases, there was a span of 7 bases. The CDR3 totals 14 residues. The CDR3 DNA follows: TGTGCCAGCAGTTTACAGGGAAATAATTCACCCCTCCACTTT. It translates to CASSLQGNNSPLHF.

This clonotype was seen at least ten times. This chain connects TRBV4-3 to TRBJ1-5; D is unresolved. The germline V gene has CDR1 LGHNA and CDR2 YSLEER. Trimming left V 4 bases short and J 3 bases short, with 19 bases between. This CDR3 region has 17 residues. CDR3 DNA sequence: TGCGCCAGCAGCCCCTCTTCCTATATCGGACCCAATCAGCCCCAGCATTTT. Translating it yields CASSPSSYIGPNQPQHF.

The sample holds many counts of this clonotype. The CDR3 DNA sequence: TGCGCCAGCAGACCCGAGCTAGCTGGGGCCAACGTCCTGACTTTC. This encodes CASRPELAGANVLTF. This rearrangement joins TRBV5-1 to TRBJ2-6; D gene unclear. Germline V gene data show CDR1 as SGHRS and CDR2 as YFSETQ. The CDR3 extends over 15 amino acids. V was cut by 5 bases and J by 2 bases, with 11 bases left in between. Drawing the rest from reference TRBV5-1 and TRBJ2-6, the complete variable domain is KAGVTQTPRYLIKTRGQQVTLSCSPISGHRSVSWYQQTPGQGLQFLFEYFSETQRNKGNFPGRFSGRQFSNSRSEMNVSTLELGDSALYLCASRPELAGANVLTFGAGSRLTVL.

This clonotype was counted ten times or more. The chain uses TRBV2 and TRBJ1-2; D is uncertain. CDR1 SNHLY and CDR2 FYNNEI come from the germline V gene. There are 13 residues in the CDR3. Deletions cut 3 bases from V and 10 bases from J, with 15 bases between. The CDR3 DNA sequence: TGTGCCAGCAGTGATACTCCAGAAGGCGTCTACACCTTC. Translation: CASSDTPEGVYTF.

This clonotype has ten or more counts. The V and J genes are TRBV2 and TRBJ2-1; weak D call: TRBD2 (5 bases). From germline, CDR1 is SNHLY and CDR2 FYNNEI. The CDR3 totals 15 residues. V was pared by 3 bases and J by 0 bases, with 9 bases between. In DNA form, the CDR3 reads TGTGCCAGCAGTGAGCGGGTAAGCTCCTACAATGAGCAGTTCTTC. It codes for CASSERVSSYNEQFF.

The chain couples TRBV28 to TRBJ2-7; D remains ambiguous. V gave up 8 bases and J gave up 3 bases, with 5 bases separating them. This CDR3 spans 10 amino acids. Germline assignment: CDR1 MDHEN and CDR2 SYDVKM. The CDR3 protein is CASGYYEQYF. CDR3 DNA sequence: TGTGCCAGCGGATACTACGAGCAGTACTTC.

The J gene is TRBJ2-3, the V gene TRBV19, with TRBD1 matching over 7 bases. CDR1 and CDR2 from the germline V gene are LNHDA and SQIVND (reference sequence). J lost 5 bases, V lost 3 bases, and 8 bases had no gene match. The CDR3 sequence is 15 residues long. The CDR3 here is CASSMVRGLRDTQYF. CDR3 sequence (DNA): TGTGCCAGTAGTATGGTTAGGGGGCTACGAGATACGCAGTATTTT.

This clonotype was counted at least ten times. The J gene is TRBJ2-7, the V gene TRBV11-2; 12 bases agree with TRBD1. CDR1 SGHAT and CDR2 FQNNGV come from the germline V gene. The CDR3 has 15 amino acids. The J segment lost 4 bases and the V segment lost 5 bases, leaving 6 bases of the junction unmatched. The CDR3 region is CASSPGTGGLYEQYV. DNA for the CDR3: TGTGCCAGCAGCCCCGGGACAGGGGGCTTGTACGAGCAGTACGTC.

This clonotype was found many times. This chain links TRBV18 with TRBJ2-5; 7 bases are a match to TRBD1. Germline CDR1 KGHSH, CDR2 LQKENI. This CDR3 has 18 residues. V shed 5 bases and J 4 bases; nucleotides not matched to a gene: 19. The CDR3 sequence is CASSSRQGSFRLPETQYF. The CDR3 DNA is TGTGCCAGCTCATCTCGACAGGGTTCTTTTCGTTTGCCAGAGACCCAGTACTTC.

This clonotype was observed many times. The rearrangement joins TRBV28 to TRBJ2-3; no firm D call. V lost 3 bases and J lost 1, with 8 bases in between. Germline assignment: CDR1 MDHEN and CDR2 SYDVKM. The CDR3 consists of 14 residues. This CDR3 reads CASSFLAGTDTQYF. The DNA of the CDR3 is TGTGCCAGCAGTTTCCTCGCTGGCACAGATACGCAGTATTTT.

This clonotype was recorded at least ten times. The rearrangement uses TRBV20-1 and TRBJ2-5; perhaps TRBD2 as D (5 bases). The V and J ends lost 7 bases and 5 bases respectively, with 11 bases between them. CDR3 length: 11 residues. Germline assignment: CDR1 DFQATT and CDR2 SNEGSKA (reference sequence). In nucleotides, the CDR3 is TGCAGTGGAGCTAGCTGGGAGACCCAGTACTTC. Its protein is CSGASWETQYF.

This clonotype has ten or more counts. The genes are TRBV5-4 and TRBJ1-2; no firm D call. Germline loops: CDR1 SGHNT, CDR2 YYREEE (reference sequence). V lost 3 bases and J lost 0, with 12 bases in between. The CDR3 loop spans 15 amino acids. The CDR3 DNA reads TGTGCCAGCAGCTATGGCGGTCGAGCTAACTATGGCTACACCTTC. It is translated as CASSYGGRANYGYTF.